These 29 T cell receptor beta chains originate from one sample sequenced in a study of T cell clonotyping in hematopoietic cell transplantation. The repertoire was sequenced with immunoSEQ multiplex PCR; TCRdb's copy has only in-frame clones and lacks some. The sample contains about 41,000 clones, 95% of which appear only once. Sequenced: peripheral blood mononuclear cells. Receptor source: a man aged 25-45 years in good health. Some clones in this sample may be carry-over from other donors' samples.

The chain combines TRBV9 with TRBJ2-5; no clear D. The germline V gene has CDR1 SGDLS and CDR2 YYNGEE. There are 13 residues in the CDR3. Deletions cut 4 bases from V and 1 base from J, with 8 bases between. CDR3 sequence reads: CASSTRPQETQYF. The CDR3, as DNA: TGTGCCAGCAGCACCCGTCCCCAAGAGACCCAGTACTTC.

The CDR3 nucleotides read TGTGCCAGCGAACCCCAGGTGGGCTACACCTTC. Translated: CASEPQVGYTF. This sequence joins TRBV6-1 and TRBJ1-2; no clear D gene. The V end lost 8 bases, the J end lost 8 bases, and 12 bases lay between the germline ends. Germline CDR1 reads MNHNS; CDR2 reads SASEGT. The length of the CDR3 is 11 residues.

This clone was recorded once. This CDR3 reads CASSSGPNTEAFF. The CDR3 nucleotides are TGTGCCAGCAGCTCGGGCCCGAACACTGAAGCTTTCTTT. V usage is TRBV7-7 and J usage is TRBJ1-1; D call uncertain. The CDR3 contains 13 residues. Germline-derived CDR1 and CDR2 are SSHAT and FNYEAQ (reference sequence). V was clipped by 4 bases and J by 1 base, with 7 bases between them. Combining the CDR3 with reference TRBV7-7 and TRBJ1-1 gives the whole variable domain GAGVSQSPRYKVTKRGQDVTLRCDPISSHATLYWYQQALGQGPEFLTYFNYEAQPDKSGLPSDRFSAERPEGSISTLTIQRTEQRDSAMYRCASSSGPNTEAFFGQGTRLTVV.

The V and J genes are TRBV7-8 and TRBJ1-4; D call uncertain. Per the germline V gene, CDR1 is SGHVS and CDR2 is FQNEAQ. The germline V and J ends were trimmed by 4 bases and 2 bases, with 20 bases remaining between them. This CDR3 contains 18 residues. The CDR3 DNA is TGTGCCAGCAGCTCCCGACCCCTTATGCCGGGTACTAATGAAAAACTGTTTTTT. It is translated as CASSSRPLMPGTNEKLFF.

The chain combines TRBV5-1 with TRBJ1-2; no firm D call. V shed 8 bases and J shed 0 bases, with 17 bases lying between them. The CDR3 extends over 15 amino acids. Germline CDR1 and CDR2: SGHRS and YFSETQ. CDR3 DNA sequence: TGCGCCAGTCGGCTGTCGCTTGACGCTAACTATGGCTACACCTTC. Its translation is CASRLSLDANYGYTF.

The CDR3 loop reads CASRRGQDNSPLHF. For the CDR3, the DNA is TGTGCCTCCCGGCGAGGACAGGATAATTCACCCCTCCACTTT. This sequence joins TRBV7-2 and TRBJ1-6, with 7 bases identical to TRBD1. V trimming: 11 bases; J trimming: 5 bases; junction bases outside the gene matches: 9. The CDR3 consists of 14 residues. Germline assignment: CDR1 SGHTA and CDR2 FQGNSA. Filled out from reference TRBV7-2 and TRBJ1-6, the complete variable domain reads GAGVSQSPSNKVTEKGKDVELRCDPISGHTALYWYRQSLGQGLEFLIYFQGNSAPDKSGLPSDRFSAERTGGSVSTLTIQRTQQEDSAVYLCASRRGQDNSPLHFGNGTRLTVT.

The V and J genes are TRBV6-1 and TRBJ1-6, with 9 bases matching TRBD1. CDR3 length equals 16 residues. CDR1 MNHNS and CDR2 SASEGT come from the germline V gene. V dropped 2 bases and J dropped 9; count of bases not matched to a gene: 8. The CDR3 loop is CASSESTGGGGSPLHF. For the CDR3, the DNA is TGTGCCAGCAGTGAATCGACAGGGGGTGGAGGTTCACCCCTCCACTTT.

CDR3 DNA sequence: TGTGCCAGCAGCTTGTATGACAGGGGGTATACCGGGGAGCTGTTTTTT. It yields the protein CASSLYDRGYTGELFF. The genes are TRBV5-6 and TRBJ2-2; TRBD1 aligns across 9 bases. The germline V gene has CDR1 SGHDT and CDR2 YYEEEE. The V gene end was trimmed by 1 base and the J gene end by 5 bases; junction bases not matched to a gene: 6. The CDR3 totals 16 residues.

This chain joins TRBV6-5 and TRBJ2-3; TRBD2 agrees at 7 bases. V was clipped by 0 bases and J by 3 bases; unmatched bases: 6. Germline CDR1 reads MNHEY; CDR2 reads SVGAGI. This CDR3 is built from 16 residues. Here the CDR3 DNA reads TGTGCCAGCAGTTACTCGGCGGGGGTGATGACAGATACGCAGTATTTT. This translates into CASSYSAGVMTDTQYF.

In this sample, this clone turned up once. The chain recombines TRBV7-9 with TRBJ2-7; the D is unclear. The CDR3 has 12 residues. Germline V gene sequence: CDR1 SEHNR, CDR2 FQNEAQ (reference sequence). Trimming left V 1 base short and J 10 bases short, with 11 bases between. CDR3: CASSLDSGSQYF. The DNA for the CDR3 is TGTGCCAGCAGCTTAGATTCAGGTAGTCAGTACTTC. The entire variable domain, with the rest obtained from reference TRBV7-9 and TRBJ2-7, is as follows: DTGVSQNPRHKITKRGQNVTFRCDPISEHNRLYWYRQTLGQGPEFLTYFQNEAQLEKSRLLSDRFSAERPKGSFSTLEIQRTEQGDSAMYLCASSLDSGSQYFGPGTRLTVT.

This clone was counted once. The V call is TRBV9, the J call TRBJ2-4, with D tentatively TRBD1 (6 bases). Germline V gene lookup returns CDR1 SGDLS and CDR2 YYNGEE. V gave up 1 base and J gave up 1 base, with 12 bases separating them. The CDR3 runs to 16 residues. The CDR3 nucleotides are TGTGCCAGCAGCGTAACAGGGAACGCGGCCAAAAACATTCAGTACTTC. The encoded protein is CASSVTGNAAKNIQYF.

This chain links TRBV18 with TRBJ1-2; TRBD1 is a possible D gene (5 bases). The germline V gene encodes CDR1 KGHSH and CDR2 LQKENI. CDR3 length: 12 residues. V lost 3 bases and J 8 bases, leaving 10 bases between the germline ends. In DNA, the CDR3 is TGTGCCAGCTCACCTCCCGGGGCGGGCTACACCTTC. Its protein is CASSPPGAGYTF.

The chain recombines TRBV7-2 with TRBJ2-5; D might be TRBD1 (6 bases). V lost 1 base, J lost 7 bases, and 16 bases lay in between. The CDR3 consists of 15 residues. Germline V gives CDR1 SGHTA, CDR2 FQGNSA. This CDR3 is CASSLGSGAQWTQYF. The CDR3 nucleotides are TGTGCCAGCAGCTTAGGGTCAGGGGCCCAGTGGACCCAGTACTTC.

The V gene is TRBV11-1, the J gene TRBJ1-1; D gene unclear. This CDR3 contains 13 residues. CDR1 is SGHAT and CDR2 is FQDESV in the germline V gene (reference sequence). V lost 2 bases and J lost 4, with 8 bases in between. In nucleotides, the CDR3 is TGTGCCAGCAGCTTAACCCTGGGCACTGAAGCTTTCTTT. It specifies CASSLTLGTEAFF.

The rearrangement joins TRBV2 to TRBJ1-5; no definite D call. V gave up 1 base and J gave up 0 bases, with 4 bases separating them. This CDR3 has 14 residues. Germline CDR1 SNHLY, CDR2 FYNNEI. CDR3 region: CASSEEISNQPQHF. As DNA, the CDR3 is TGTGCCAGCAGTGAAGAGATTAGCAATCAGCCCCAGCATTTT.

The rearrangement joins TRBV7-2 to TRBJ1-2; D uncertain. V was shortened by 7 bases and J by 2 bases, with 8 bases between the two germline ends. This CDR3 is built from 12 residues. The germline gives CDR1 SGHTA, CDR2 FQGNSA. The CDR3 DNA reads TGTGCCAGCACCGACGGGAACTATGGCTACACCTTC. Its translation is CASTDGNYGYTF.

The rearrangement links TRBV4-2 to TRBJ1-3; D is possibly TRBD1 (6 bases). CDR1 and CDR2 (germline): LGHNA, YNFKEQ. With 3 bases removed from V and 0 bases from J, the gap between germline ends came to 9 bases. There are 15 residues in the CDR3. As DNA, the CDR3 is TGTGCCAGCAGCCAGAGACAGGCCTCTGGAAACACCATATATTTT. This sequence encodes CASSQRQASGNTIYF.

This chain joins TRBV5-6 and TRBJ1-4; D perhaps matches TRBD1 (5 bases). The V end lost 2 bases, the J end lost 8 bases, and 16 bases lay between the germline ends. Germline loops: CDR1 SGHDT, CDR2 YYEEEE. This CDR3 region has 15 residues. Here the CDR3 DNA reads TGTGCCAGCAGCTTCTCTGGGGCAGTTTCGGAAAAACTGTTTTTT. This codes for CASSFSGAVSEKLFF.

The chain combines TRBV5-1 with TRBJ1-4; 10 nucleotides line up with TRBD1. Germline CDR1 SGHRS, CDR2 YFSETQ. J was trimmed by 4 bases and V by 0 bases; bases with no gene match: 15. The CDR3 covers 20 residues. The CDR3: CASSLDVSGTGAQVNEKLFF. The CDR3 DNA sequence: TGCGCCAGCAGCTTGGATGTGTCCGGGACAGGGGCCCAAGTTAATGAAAAACTGTTTTTT.

This CDR3 reads CASSLMGLGTSTDTQYF. CDR3 DNA: TGCGCCAGCAGCTTGATGGGACTAGGGACTAGCACAGATACGCAGTATTTT. The rearrangement joins TRBV5-1 to TRBJ2-3, with 8 bases fitting TRBD2. This CDR3 spans 17 amino acids. The V segment lost 1 base and the J segment 0 bases; nucleotides outside the gene matches: 7. Germline V gene sequence: CDR1 SGHRS, CDR2 YFSETQ. Full variable domain (remainder filled in from reference TRBV5-1 and TRBJ2-3): KAGVTQTPRYLIKTRGQQVTLSCSPISGHRSVSWYQQTPGQGLQFLFEYFSETQRNKGNFPGRFSGRQFSNSRSEMNVSTLELGDSALYLCASSLMGLGTSTDTQYFGPGTRLTVL.

J is TRBJ1-4 and V is TRBV5-6; 10 bases agree with TRBD1. CDR1 is SGHDT and CDR2 is YYEEEE in the germline V gene. Unmatched junction bases numbered 13, after V lost 1 base and J lost 10 bases. The CDR3 has 17 amino acids. CDR3 in amino acids: CASSLTPDGQGVRKLFF. The CDR3 DNA reads TGTGCCAGCAGCTTGACCCCGGACGGACAGGGGGTGCGAAAACTGTTTTTT.

In regard to this clone: The germline gene is not matched at one end of the junction; a read error may be the cause. This rearrangement joins TRBV5-8 to TRBJ1-2; no firm D call. Germline assignment: CDR1 SGHTS and CDR2 YDEGEE. The CDR3 contains 8 residues. The CDR3 DNA is TGCTCGCAAGTGGGCTACACCTTC. Translation: CSQVGYTF.

This clone is a singleton in its sample. CDR3 amino acids: CASSFTGTAEETQYF. DNA for the CDR3: TGTGCCAGCAGCTTCACCGGGACGGCAGAAGAGACCCAGTACTTC. This sequence joins TRBV7-9 and TRBJ2-5; D may match TRBD1 or TRBD2 (5 bases each). V was shortened by 3 bases and J by 3 bases, with 14 bases between the two germline ends. The CDR3 contains 15 residues. The germline V gene has CDR1 SEHNR and CDR2 FQNEAQ (reference sequence).

This clone was detected only once. J is TRBJ1-4 and V is TRBV2; D is uncertain. Germline loops: CDR1 SNHLY, CDR2 FYNNEI. Deletions cut 7 bases from V and 1 base from J, with 7 bases between. This CDR3 is 13 amino acids long. This chain's CDR3 is CASIRGTNEKLFF. DNA for the CDR3: TGTGCCAGCATCCGGGGAACTAATGAAAAACTGTTTTTT.

This chain connects TRBV2 to TRBJ1-1; 8 bases align to TRBD1. The CDR3 sequence is 14 residues long. The germline V gene encodes CDR1 SNHLY and CDR2 FYNNEI. J lost 0 bases, V lost 6 bases, and 3 bases had no gene match. The chain's CDR3 is CASRGDRLNTEAFF. CDR3 bases: TGTGCCAGCAGGGGGGACAGGTTGAACACTGAAGCTTTCTTT. Variable domain in full (rest from reference TRBV2 and TRBJ1-1): EPEVTQTPSHQVTQMGQEVILRCVPISNHLYFYWYRQILGQKVEFLVSFYNNEISEKSEIFDDQFSVERPDGSNFTLKIRSTKLEDSAMYFCASRGDRLNTEAFFGQGTRLTVV.

This chain connects TRBV11-3 to TRBJ1-1; TRBD1 matches at 7 bases. CDR1 is SGHNT and CDR2 is YENEEA in the germline V gene. V trimming: 4 bases; J trimming: 4 bases; junction bases outside the gene matches: 18. The CDR3 length is 18 residues. CDR3 in DNA: TGTGCCAGCAGCTCCCATACTATGTCCTTAGCAGGGGGCACTGAAGCTTTCTTT. Protein sequence: CASSSHTMSLAGGTEAFF.

J is TRBJ1-1 and V is TRBV7-9, with a weak D call TRBD1 (6 bases). This CDR3 region has 13 residues. Trimming removed 10 bases at V and 5 bases at J, with 17 bases between. From germline, CDR1 is SEHNR and CDR2 FQNEAQ (reference sequence). This chain's CDR3 is CAIPHEGETEAFF. CDR3 sequence (DNA): TGTGCCATCCCCCACGAGGGGGAAACTGAAGCTTTCTTT.

The chain employs TRBV7-8 and TRBJ2-3; D unclear. Per germline, CDR1 SGHVS and CDR2 FQNEAQ. This CDR3 has 10 amino acids. Trimming stripped 5 bases from V and 5 bases from J, with 2 bases between. The CDR3 region is CASSRDTQYF. CDR3 in DNA: TGTGCCAGCAGCCGAGATACGCAGTATTTT.

The J gene is TRBJ1-1, the V gene TRBV10-1, with a possible D match to TRBD1 (5 bases). From germline, CDR1 is WNHNN and CDR2 SYGVQD (reference sequence). CDR3 size: 14 residues. Between the trimmed V and J ends, which lost 3 bases and 3 bases, there was a span of 11 bases. The CDR3 loop is CASSEAGRDTEAFF. In DNA form, the CDR3 reads TGCGCCAGCAGTGAAGCAGGGAGGGACACTGAAGCTTTCTTT.